This TCR beta chain came from a study of blood T cell repertoires in COVID-19. Overall study: Nucleic acid was either cDNA or gDNA, and it came from T cells, B-cell-depleted T cells, or PBMCs.

Germline lookup yields CDR1 MNHEY and CDR2 SVGAGI. The CDR3 is 16 residues long. Trimming removed 4 bases from V and 5 bases from J; junction bases left unmatched: 11. Original data processing: For nucleated cells, counts were estimated from reference gene primer amplification. Libraries were prepared by immunoSEQ multiplex PCR; TCRdb keeps only in-frame clonotypes and omits some of them. V and J calls plus clone size are reproduced from that table; the DNA served to infer D and trimming. The data hold 65,000 to 80,000 clones, with around 90% observed a single time. Sequenced: peripheral blood. The sequence was obtained from a human donor in a cohort sampled during active COVID-19. This rearrangement joins TRBV6-5 to TRBJ2-7; 10 bases agree with TRBD1. The CDR3 bases are TGTGCCAGCAGTTTTTTCGCCGGGACAGGGGTCCACGAGCAGTACTTC. This translates into CASSFFAGTGVHEQYF.